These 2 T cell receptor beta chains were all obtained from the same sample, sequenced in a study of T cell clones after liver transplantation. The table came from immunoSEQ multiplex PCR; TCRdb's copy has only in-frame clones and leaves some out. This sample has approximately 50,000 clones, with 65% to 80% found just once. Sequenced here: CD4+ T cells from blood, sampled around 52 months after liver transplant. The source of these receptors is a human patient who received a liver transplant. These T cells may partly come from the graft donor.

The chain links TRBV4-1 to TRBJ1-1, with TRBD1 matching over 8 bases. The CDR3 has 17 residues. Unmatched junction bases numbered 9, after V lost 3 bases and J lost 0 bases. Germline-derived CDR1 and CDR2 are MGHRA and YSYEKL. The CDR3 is CASSQYRGGSVNTEAFF. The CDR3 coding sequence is TGCGCCAGCAGCCAGTACAGGGGGGGAAGCGTGAACACTGAAGCTTTCTTT.

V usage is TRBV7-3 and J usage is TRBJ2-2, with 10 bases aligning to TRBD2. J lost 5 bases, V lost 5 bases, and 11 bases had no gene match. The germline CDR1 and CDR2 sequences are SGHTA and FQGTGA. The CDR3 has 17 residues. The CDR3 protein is CASSPRTSGGDTGELFF. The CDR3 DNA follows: TGTGCCAGCAGCCCCCGGACTAGCGGAGGGGATACCGGGGAGCTGTTTTTT.